This T cell receptor beta chain stems from a study of T cell responses to AZD1222 COVID-19 vaccine. General observations from the study: Spike-specific TCR breadth and depth both grew after two AZD1222 doses. Donors in the cohort were predominantly white British and more often female, and clonal diversity was possibly underestimated. Baseline seropositivity characterized only a handful of AZD1222 recipients.

As to this clone: Its antigen is unidentified.

The study pooled second doses at about 4 or about 12 weeks. This CDR3 spans 10 amino acids. V was trimmed by 2 bases and J by 4 bases, leaving 3 bases between them. Germline values: CDR1 DFQATT, CDR2 SNEGSKA (reference sequence). TCRdb's copy holds only in-frame clones and misses some; the assay was immunoSEQ multiplex PCR. The sample includes approximately 170,000 clones, just over 90% seen only once; the top ten take 0.9% to 1.2%. The V gene is TRBV20-1, the J gene TRBJ2-7, with D uncertain. The starting material was peripheral blood, obtained 28 days after the second AZD1222 dose. The source is an adult who received the AZD1222 COVID-19 vaccine. DNA for the CDR3: TGCAGTGCTAGACGGTACGAGCAGTACTTC. This translates into CSARRYEQYF.